This T cell receptor beta chain was captured in a study of Ad26.COV2.S vaccination and SARS-CoV-2 variants. The wider study: Vaccine-arm donor from the placebo-controlled COV1001 Ad26.COV2.S trial. Whole-study findings and limits: Higher spike-specific TCR breadth was found in vaccine recipients than in placebo recipients.

This CDR3 is built from 16 residues. The V segment lost 1 base and the J segment 1 base; nucleotides outside the gene matches: 2. The V gene's germline CDR1 is SEHNR and CDR2 FQNEAQ (reference sequence). The treatment denotes: around 19 received Ad26.COV2.S at low or high dose, single or two shots; about 5 received placebo; per-sample allocation not given. Sampling was done on day 63 after the first vaccine or placebo injection. What was given as vaccine was an Ad26 vector encoding Wuhan-strain SARS-CoV-2 spike. Of note for this clone: Its specificity is unknown.

Sequencing was performed with immunoSEQ multiplex PCR; in TCRdb, only in-frame clones are kept and a portion is missing. This table has a few hundred thousand clones, around 88% appearing once. V usage is TRBV7-9 and J usage is TRBJ1-5; 9 bases match TRBD1. Sample: peripheral blood, taken in a trial of Ad26.COV2.S vaccine versus placebo. The TCR was taken from a person aged 18-65 years who received the Ad26.COV2.S COVID-19 vaccine or a placebo. The DNA for the CDR3 is TGTGCCAGCAGCTTAGGACAGGGGGGAAGCAATCAGCCCCAGCATTTT. Protein sequence: CASSLGQGGSNQPQHF.